This T cell receptor (beta chain) is drawn from a study (TCRdb year 2016). This clonotype was observed once. Which antigen it targets is not known. Base quality data are lacking; no much larger clone is found one base away. A single read counts as weak evidence. The method behind the library was RT-PCR. Sequencer: Illumina MiSeq. The raw public data were reprocessed by TCRdb itself: fastp quality trimming at Q25, MiXCR clonotype calling, in-frame beta chains only. Every entry covers one CDR3 protein and lists the most common genes and DNA from its rows. The sample has 550,000 to 750,000 distinct CDR3 sequences on record, approximately 15% of them singletons. About 3.6% of the sample lies in the top ten. Including cysteine and phenylalanine, the CDR3 has 14 amino acids. The DNA shown is the 42-base CDR3, in frame from base 1. CDR1 MDHEN and CDR2 SYDVKM are derived from the germline V gene. V is pared back by 2 bases and J by 1 base, with 8 bases lying between the germline termini.

Sequencing was done on a sample of memory CD4+ T cells from blood. The chain is made from TRBV28 and TRBJ2-5; the D gene cannot be named for sure. The TCR originated in a female donor in good health, serving as a healthy control. The CDR3 reads CASSLMTSQETQYF. DNA sequence: TGTGCCAGCAGTTTAATGACTTCCCAAGAGACCCAGTACTTC.